The entry that follows covers one TCR beta chain sequence. The antigen is unknown. V was shortened by 10 bases and J by 0 bases, with 18 bases between the two germline ends. The CDR3 consists of 16 residues. The germline CDR1 and CDR2 sequences are SEHNR and FQNEAQ (reference sequence). This specimen comes from a study of vaccination effects on CD4 cells after COVID-19. Overall study: Vaccine administered to participants consisted of two doses of either BNT162b2 or mRNA-1273. The study's findings and limits: Nearly all vaccine-induced clones in healthy recipients recognized only SARS-CoV-2.

Antigen-specific CD4+ T cells expanded by the ViraFEST assay with viral peptide pools were then sequenced. Isolation of CD4+ T cells took place after around 10 days of culture. Absence of prior SARS-CoV-2 infection characterized the vaccine recipients, who showed negative nucleocapsid antibodies. Cultures used roughly 1.8 million PBMC per well, approximately 10 IU/ml IL-2 and around 9.8 ug/ml peptides. A half-medium replacement with IL-2 medium was carried out on days 3 and 7. TCRdb's copy holds only in-frame clones and misses some; the assay was immunoSEQ multiplex PCR. The table has approximately 68,000 clones, about 78% seen once.

This TCR was recovered from a human donor who received a COVID-19 vaccine. The V and J genes are TRBV7-9 and TRBJ2-2; possibly TRBD2 for D (7 bases). The source material was CD4+ T cells from PBMCs cultured with SARS-CoV-2 spike peptides, sampled before COVID-19 vaccination. For the CDR3, the DNA is TGTGCCACCACTACGGGGGGCAGGGCGAACACCGGGGAGCTGTTTTTT. It specifies CATTTGGRANTGELFF. Using reference TRBV7-9 and TRBJ2-2 for the parts outside the CDR3, the full variable domain is DTGVSQNPRHKITKRGQNVTFRCDPISEHNRLYWYRQTLGQGPEFLTYFQNEAQLEKSRLLSDRFSAERPKGSFSTLEIQRTEQGDSAMYLCATTTGGRANTGELFFGEGSRLTVL.